This TCR beta chain was documented in a study of T cell changes during pregnancy in multiple sclerosis. The protocol was immunoSEQ multiplex PCR, while the TCRdb copy is restricted to in-frame clones and leaves out a portion. Here the sample spans about 40,000 clones, 88% being singletons. CDR1 is SGHVS and CDR2 is FQNEAQ in the germline V gene. V lost 5 bases and J lost 0, with 8 bases in between. The CDR3 runs to 14 residues. Sample: CD4+ T cells from peripheral blood mononuclear cells, taken in the second trimester of pregnancy. The chain joins TRBV7-8 to TRBJ1-5; unclear D gene. The source is a female donor with multiple sclerosis, enrolled in a pregnancy study. The CDR3 nucleotides are TGTGCCAGCAGCGTTTATTATAGCAATCAGCCCCAGCATTTT. It encodes CASSVYYSNQPQHF.